A single T cell receptor beta chain is shown here with its context. Sequenced by immunoSEQ multiplex PCR; TCRdb stores in-frame clones only, minus some. The profile shows fewer than 200,000 clones, over 85% of them singletons. These data originate in a study of control samples from healthy donors and cancer patients. Germline CDR1 is SGHRS and CDR2 is YFSETQ. V was pared by 0 bases and J by 5 bases, with 3 bases of the junction left unmatched. The CDR3 extends over 15 amino acids. The sample comprised blood. The rearrangement joins TRBV5-1 to TRBJ1-1; 11 bases map to TRBD1. This sequence originates from a man aged 30 to 45 in good health. CDR3 amino acids: CASSLADRGLTEAFF. The CDR3, as DNA: TGCGCCAGCAGCTTGGCGGACAGGGGGCTTACTGAAGCTTTCTTT.